Each of the 15 T cell receptor beta chains below was sequenced from the same sample in a study of T cells in Graves' hyperthyroidism and ophthalmopathy. Amplified regions were TCR beta CDR3 sequences from RNA transcripts. Carried out on the TCR CDR3, a first-round RT-PCR used the HTBI primer set. One entry per CDR3 protein results from TCRdb running MiXCR on the multiplex PCR reads. The sample records about 600,000 distinct CDR3 sequences, approximately 16% being singletons. Specimen: blood. Receptor source: a woman between 40 and 55 years old with Graves' ophthalmopathy.

This clonotype was seen many times. CDR3 loop: CASSLDRGEDFSNQPQHF. The CDR3 DNA reads as TGTGCCAGCAGTTTGGACAGGGGCGAGGATTTTAGCAATCAGCCCCAGCATTTT. V is TRBV12-3 or TRBV12-4 and J is TRBJ1-5, with TRBD1 identical over 9 bases. J was trimmed by 0 bases and V by 3 bases; bases with no gene match: 9. The CDR3 covers 18 residues.

This clonotype was picked up many times. The rearrangement joins TRBV12-3 or TRBV12-4 to TRBJ2-2; possibly TRBD1 or TRBD2 for D (5 bases each). Trimming removed 6 bases from V and 2 bases from J, with 19 bases in between. The CDR3 is 17 residues long. CDR3 in amino acids: CASSPPLGERNTGELFF. The CDR3 DNA reads TGTGCCAGCAGCCCCCCCTTGGGGGAGAGAAACACCGGGGAGCTGTTTTTT.

The V gene is TRBV7-9, the J gene TRBJ1-5; D ambiguous. Trimming took 2 bases from V and 5 from J, leaving 7 bases between them. CDR1 is SEHNR, CDR2 FQNEAQ, per germline (reference sequence). The CDR3 has 13 residues. The DNA of the CDR3 is TGTGCCAGCAGCTTATTTGAGGATCAGCCCCAGCATTTT. This codes for CASSLFEDQPQHF.

This clonotype was observed many times. The rearrangement uses TRBV27 and TRBJ1-1; maybe TRBD1 (5 bases). Trimming cost V 3 bases and J 1 base, with 12 bases left between them. Germline V gives CDR1 MNHEY, CDR2 SMNVEV (reference sequence). The CDR3 length is 15 residues. DNA of the CDR3: TGTGCCAGCAGTTTTCGGGGGTTCGGGAACACTGAAGCTTTCTTT. Its protein is CASSFRGFGNTEAFF.

This clonotype has a single count. A read error may explain this, as a much larger clone is one base away. The chain uses TRBV6-1 and TRBJ2-2, with 7 nucleotides matching TRBD2. Germline V CDR1 and CDR2: MNHNS, SASEGT. The CDR3 has 15 amino acids. Here the CDR3 DNA reads TGTGCCAACAGTGAAGCGAGCGGGACCACCGGGGAGCTGTTTTTT. Translated: CANSEASGTTGELFF.

On this clonotype: The missing conserved phenylalanine or tryptophan at the end of this CDR3 makes a read error likely. This chain links TRBV3-1 with TRBJ1-3; 7 bases match TRBD1. V shed 5 bases, J shed 0 bases, and the junction held 13 bases outside the gene matches. The germline V gene encodes CDR1 LGHDT and CDR2 YNNKEL (reference sequence). The length of the CDR3 is 18 residues. The CDR3 nucleotides are TGTGCCAGCAGCTCCCCCTGGGGGGACAGAGACTCTGGAAACACCATATATTCT. Translated: CASSSPWGDRDSGNTIYS.

This clonotype was counted only a few times. The genes are TRBV19 and TRBJ2-3, with TRBD2 matching over 8 bases. CDR3 length equals 15 residues. The germline gives CDR1 LNHDA, CDR2 SQIVND (reference sequence). The V segment lost 5 bases and the J segment 4 bases; nucleotides outside the gene matches: 8. For the CDR3, the DNA is TGTGCCAGTAGTCGGTTTTTGCGGGAGGCAGATACGCAGTATTTT. Translation: CASSRFLREADTQYF.

The chain combines TRBV27 with TRBJ1-4, with D unresolved. CDR3 length: 14 residues. The germline CDR1 and CDR2 sequences are MNHEY and SMNVEV (reference sequence). V lost 5 bases, J lost 0 bases, and 7 bases lay in between. The CDR3 loop reads CASSLYSTNEKLFF. The DNA of the CDR3 is TGTGCCAGCAGTCTCTACTCAACTAATGAAAAACTGTTTTTT.

V is TRBV5-1 and J is TRBJ2-1; D is unresolved. The CDR3 is 9 residues long. Germline CDR1 reads SGHRS; CDR2 reads YFSETQ. Trimming pared 2 bases from V and 10 bases from J, leaving 1 base between. The CDR3 is CASSFEQFF. As DNA, the CDR3 is TGCGCCAGCAGCTTCGAGCAGTTCTTC.

The rearrangement uses TRBV2 and TRBJ2-3; 9 bases agree with TRBD1. CDR3 length: 14 residues. The germline gives CDR1 SNHLY, CDR2 FYNNEI. V dropped 11 bases and J dropped 1; count of bases not matched to a gene: 7. In nucleotides, the CDR3 is TGTGCCGAACAGGGGGCTTCTGGCACAGATACGCAGTATTTT. Its protein product is CAEQGASGTDTQYF.

V gene TRBV10-3 combines with J gene TRBJ1-5; D remains ambiguous. With 2 bases removed from V and 5 bases from J, the gap between germline ends came to 7 bases. Germline CDR1 ENHRY, CDR2 SYGVKD. This CDR3 has 13 residues. The CDR3 DNA reads as TGTGCCATCAGTGAGACCCCGGATCAGCCCCAGCATTTT. It yields the protein CAISETPDQPQHF.

Ten or more counts support this clonotype. The rearrangement links TRBV11-2 to TRBJ2-3; TRBD1 might be the D (5 bases). The CDR3 has 15 amino acids. Per germline, CDR1 SGHAT and CDR2 FQNNGV. V shed 1 base and J shed 6 bases, with 14 bases lying between them. This CDR3 is CASSLGGAEQDTQYF. The DNA for the CDR3 is TGTGCCAGCAGCTTAGGGGGCGCGGAGCAGGATACGCAGTATTTT. Together with reference TRBV11-2 and TRBJ2-3, the CDR3 gives the full variable domain: EAGVAQSPRYKIIEKRQSVAFWCNPISGHATLYWYQQILGQGPKLLIQFQNNGVVDDSQLPKDRFSAERLKGVDSTLKIQPAKLEDSAVYLCASSLGGAEQDTQYFGPGTRLTVL.

This clonotype was seen repeatedly, ten times or more. The chain uses TRBV5-1 and TRBJ2-7; 14 bases line up with TRBD2. The ends lost 4 bases at V and 7 bases at J; junction bases unmatched: 4. The CDR3 length is 14 residues. CDR1 is SGHRS and CDR2 is YFSETQ in the germline V gene. Here the CDR3 reads CASSNGLAGGEQYF. CDR3 bases: TGCGCCAGCAGCAACGGACTAGCGGGAGGAGAGCAGTACTTC.

Concerning this clonotype: This may arise from a read error, as a much more abundant clone is one base away. The V call is TRBV12-3 or TRBV12-4, the J call TRBJ1-4, with D uncertain. This CDR3 has 13 residues. The CDR3 sequence: CTSSVGANEKLFF. Here the CDR3 DNA reads TGTACCAGCAGCGTGGGAGCTAATGAAAAACTGTTTTTT.

This chain links TRBV30 with TRBJ2-1; D remains ambiguous. Trimming took off 8 bases at V and 9 bases at J, with 23 bases between the two ends. The CDR3 is 14 amino acids. CDR1 is GTSNPN and CDR2 is SVGIG in the germline V gene (reference sequence). The CDR3 DNA reads as TGTGCCAGTAGTATGGGGTCCCGCCTTGGTGAGCAGTTCTTC. Residues: CASSMGSRLGEQFF.